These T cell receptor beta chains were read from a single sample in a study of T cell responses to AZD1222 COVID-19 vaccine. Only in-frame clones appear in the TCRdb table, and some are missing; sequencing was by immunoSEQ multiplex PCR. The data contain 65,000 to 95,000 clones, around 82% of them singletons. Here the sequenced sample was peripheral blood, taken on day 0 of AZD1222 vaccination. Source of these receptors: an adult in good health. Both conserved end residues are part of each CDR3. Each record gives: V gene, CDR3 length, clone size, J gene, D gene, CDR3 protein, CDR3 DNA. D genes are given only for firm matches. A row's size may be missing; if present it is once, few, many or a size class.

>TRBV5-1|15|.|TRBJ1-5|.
CASSLEGRVNQPQHF
TGCGCCAGCAGCTTGGAAGGCAGGGTCAATCAGCCCCAGCATTTT
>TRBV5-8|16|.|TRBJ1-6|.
CASSRSGRSYNSPLHF
TGTGCCAGCAGCCGAAGCGGGCGCTCCTATAATTCACCCCTCCACTTT
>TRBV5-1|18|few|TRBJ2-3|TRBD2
CASSLVASGASSSDTQYF
TGCGCCAGCAGCTTGGTTGCTAGCGGGGCCTCTTCATCAGATACGCAGTATTTT
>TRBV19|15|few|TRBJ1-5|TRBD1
CASSNRDRVRQPQHF
TGTGCCAGTAGTAACAGGGACAGGGTACGCCAGCCCCAGCATTTT
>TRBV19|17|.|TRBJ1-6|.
CASPYSGGSSYNSPLHF
TGTGCCAGCCCCTATTCGGGGGGGAGCTCCTATAATTCACCCCTCCACTTT
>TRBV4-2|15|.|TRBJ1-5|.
CASSQVVGGFGEQHF
TGTGCCAGCAGCCAAGTGGTCGGGGGTTTTGGGGAACAGCATTTT
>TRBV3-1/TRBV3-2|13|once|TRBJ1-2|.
CASSQAQGYGYTF
TGTGCCAGCAGCCAAGCTCAGGGCTATGGCTACACCTTC
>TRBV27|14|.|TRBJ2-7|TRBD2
CASSYGGRNYEQYF
TGTGCCAGCAGTTATGGCGGGAGAAACTACGAGCAGTACTTC
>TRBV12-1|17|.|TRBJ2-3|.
CASSLPFRDPSSDTQYF
TGTGCCAGCAGCTTACCCTTCCGAGACCCATCCTCAGATACGCAGTATTTT
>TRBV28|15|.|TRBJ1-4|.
CASTPSGYTNEKLFF
TGTGCCAGCACTCCCTCGGGGTACACTAATGAAAAACTGTTTTTT
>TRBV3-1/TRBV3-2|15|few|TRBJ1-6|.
CASSPGRAYNSPLHF
TGTGCCAGCAGCCCCGGTAGGGCCTATAATTCACCCCTCCACTTT
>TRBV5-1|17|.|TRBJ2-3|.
CASSLAYLGGGTDTQYF
TGCGCCAGCAGCTTGGCTTACCTGGGAGGCGGCACAGATACGCAGTATTTT
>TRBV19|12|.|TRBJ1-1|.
CASRLGNTEAFF
TGTGCCAGCCGGCTTGGGAACACTGAAGCTTTCTTT
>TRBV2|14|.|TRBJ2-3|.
CASSGYRAADTQYF
TGTGCCAGCAGTGGTTACAGGGCTGCAGATACGCAGTATTTT
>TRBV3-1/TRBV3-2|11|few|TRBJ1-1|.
CASSQNTEAFF
TGTGCCAGCAGCCAGAACACTGAAGCTTTCTTT
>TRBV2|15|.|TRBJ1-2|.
CASSGGQGRSYGYTF
TGTGCCAGCAGTGGGGGTCAGGGTAGGAGCTATGGCTACACCTTC
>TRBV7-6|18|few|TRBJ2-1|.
CASSLGGGTKGSYNEQFF
TGTGCCAGCAGCCTGGGTGGGGGCACCAAGGGCTCCTACAATGAGCAGTTCTTC
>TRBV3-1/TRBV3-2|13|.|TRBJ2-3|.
CASSPGRWNTQYF
TGTGCCAGCAGCCCCGGCCGGTGGAATACGCAGTATTTT
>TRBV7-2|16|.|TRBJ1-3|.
CASSSAGHLAGNTIYF
TGTGCCAGCAGCTCCGCCGGACACTTAGCCGGAAACACCATATATTTT
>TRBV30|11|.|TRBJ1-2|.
CAWSVRGGYTF
TGTGCCTGGAGTGTACGTGGTGGCTACACCTTC
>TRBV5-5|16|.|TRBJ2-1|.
CASSSGPSTSYNEQFF
TGTGCCAGCAGCTCCGGGCCCTCAACCTCCTACAATGAGCAGTTCTTC
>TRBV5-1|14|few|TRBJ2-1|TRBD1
CASRPQGQDNEQFF
TGCGCCAGCAGGCCTCAGGGACAGGACAATGAGCAGTTCTTC
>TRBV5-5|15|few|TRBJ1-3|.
CASSFPGAGGNTIYF
TGTGCCAGCAGCTTCCCTGGGGCGGGGGGAAACACCATATATTTT
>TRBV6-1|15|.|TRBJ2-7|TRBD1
CASSDPGQDQTEQYF
TGTGCCAGCAGTGACCCGGGACAGGACCAAACCGAGCAGTACTTC
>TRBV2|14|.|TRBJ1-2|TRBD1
CASSVRPGQGDYTF
TGTGCCAGCAGTGTGAGGCCGGGACAGGGAGACTACACCTTC
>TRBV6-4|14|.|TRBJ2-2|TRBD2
CASSATGGTGELFF
TGTGCCAGCAGTGCCACGGGGGGTACCGGGGAGCTGTTTTTT
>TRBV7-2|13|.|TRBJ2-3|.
CASNGGGTDTQYF
TGTGCCAGCAACGGCGGGGGCACAGATACGCAGTATTTT
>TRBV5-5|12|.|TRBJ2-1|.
CASSWGAEEQFF
TGTGCCAGCAGCTGGGGGGCTGAGGAGCAGTTCTTC
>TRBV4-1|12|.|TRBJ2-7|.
CASSRTGYEQYF
TGCGCCAGCAGCCGAACAGGGTACGAGCAGTACTTC
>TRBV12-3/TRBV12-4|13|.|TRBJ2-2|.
CASSPKNAGELFF
TGTGCCAGCAGTCCGAAGAATGCCGGGGAGCTGTTTTTT
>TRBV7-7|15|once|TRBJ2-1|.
CASSQGDLAYNEQFF
TGTGCCAGCAGCCAGGGGGACTTAGCCTACAATGAGCAGTTCTTC
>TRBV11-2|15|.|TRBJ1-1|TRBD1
CASSSQGAGNTEAFF
TGTGCCAGCAGCTCTCAGGGGGCTGGAAACACTGAAGCTTTCTTT
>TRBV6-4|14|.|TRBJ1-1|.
CASSDGGGNTEAFF
TGTGCCAGCAGTGACGGAGGGGGGAACACTGAAGCTTTCTTT
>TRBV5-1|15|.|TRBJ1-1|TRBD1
CASSLEPAQGAGAFF
TGCGCCAGCAGCTTGGAGCCCGCACAGGGGGCCGGAGCTTTCTTT
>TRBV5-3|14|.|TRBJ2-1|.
CARSMDRVQCEQFF
TGTGCCAGAAGCATGGACAGAGTACAATGCGAGCAGTTCTTC
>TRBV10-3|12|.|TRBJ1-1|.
CATAGGNTEAFF
TGTGCCACCGCCGGGGGGAACACTGAAGCTTTCTTT
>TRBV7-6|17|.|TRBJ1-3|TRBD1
CASSSLTGWSSGNTIYF
TGTGCCAGCAGCTCATTGACAGGGTGGAGTTCTGGAAACACCATATATTTT
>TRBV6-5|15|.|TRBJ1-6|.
CASSHLSSYNSPLHF
TGTGCCAGCAGCCACTTGAGCTCCTATAATTCACCCCTCCACTTT
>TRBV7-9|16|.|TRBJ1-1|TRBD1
CASSQLTGTANTEAFF
TGTGCCAGCAGCCAACTAACCGGGACAGCGAACACTGAAGCTTTCTTT
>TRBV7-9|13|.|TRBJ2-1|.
CASSLAGANEQFF
TGTGCCAGCAGCTTAGCGGGAGCCAATGAGCAGTTCTTC
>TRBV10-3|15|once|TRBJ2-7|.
CAIRPQGGSSYEQYF
TGTGCCATCAGACCCCAGGGGGGAAGCTCCTACGAGCAGTACTTC
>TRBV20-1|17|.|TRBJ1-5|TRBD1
CSASGGGRGSSNQPQHF
TGCAGTGCTAGTGGAGGGGGCAGGGGGAGTAGCAATCAGCCCCAGCATTTT
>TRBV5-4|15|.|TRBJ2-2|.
CASSPPGQGTGELFF
TGTGCCAGCAGCCCACCGGGGCAGGGCACCGGGGAGCTGTTTTTT
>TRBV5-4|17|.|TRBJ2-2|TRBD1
CASSLSGTGGVGGELFF
TGTGCCAGCAGCTTGTCCGGGACAGGGGGCGTCGGCGGGGAGCTGTTTTTT
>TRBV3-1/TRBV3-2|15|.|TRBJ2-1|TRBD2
CATRRASGTYNEQFF
TGTGCCACCCGGCGGGCTAGCGGTACCTACAATGAGCAGTTCTTC
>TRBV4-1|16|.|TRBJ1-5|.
CASSQFAGNSNQPQHF
TGCGCCAGCAGCCAGTTTGCCGGGAATAGCAATCAGCCCCAGCATTTT